The 15 T cell receptor beta chains reported below all come from one sample, sequenced in a study of tumor and adjacent non-tumor tissue in lung cancer. A modified ARM-PCR protocol with three rounds of nested PCR amplified TCRbeta. TCRdb reanalysed the multiplex PCR reads using MiXCR and keeps one entry per CDR3 protein. The sample includes roughly 70,000 distinct CDR3 sequences, around two thirds of them seen just once. No cell sorting was done before RNA was extracted from the tissue. More than 3 cm separated this lung sample from the edge of the tumor. The sample was distant non-tumor lung tissue. These receptors were taken from a woman between 45 and 65 years old with non-small cell lung cancer.

With respect to this clonotype: One junction end disagrees with the germline gene, perhaps due to a read error. The chain carries TRBV28 and TRBJ2-7; TRBD2 aligns across 7 bases. This CDR3 comprises 14 residues. Germline CDR1 is MDHEN and CDR2 is SYDVKM. The CDR3 loop reads CVSSLLQGGNEQYF. In DNA form, the CDR3 reads TGTGTCAGCAGTTTATTGCAGGGAGGGAACGAGCAGTACTTC.

The J gene is TRBJ2-2, the V gene TRBV5-6; TRBD1 aligns across 7 bases. V was pared by 3 bases and J by 14 bases, with 19 bases of the junction left unmatched. CDR3 size: 16 residues. Germline V gene data show CDR1 as SGHDT and CDR2 as YYEEEE. Here the CDR3 DNA reads TGTGCCAGCAGCTGGTTGGGACAGAAATATGCTAACGAACTGTTTTTT. Its protein is CASSWLGQKYANELFF.

This clonotype has at least ten counts. The chain couples TRBV29-1 to TRBJ1-4; D remains unclear. CDR1 and CDR2 from the germline V gene are SQVTM and ANQGSEA. Between the trimmed V and J ends, which lost 4 bases and 8 bases, there was a span of 5 bases. The CDR3 is made up of 10 amino acids. The CDR3 coding sequence is TGCAGCGTTGCTGACGAAAAACTGTTTTTT. This gives the protein CSVADEKLFF.

Worth noting for this clonotype: This may be a read error, as it is one base from a much larger clone. This chain uses TRBV6-1 with TRBJ2-1, with TRBD1 matching over 9 bases. The germline V gene encodes CDR1 MNHNS and CDR2 SASEGT. Unmatched junction bases numbered 19, after V lost 3 bases and J lost 1 base. This CDR3 has 21 amino acids. The CDR3 coding sequence is TGTGCCAGCAGTGAGGGGCTGGTGGGACAGGGAGAGATGGGTTCCTACAATGAGCAGTTCTTC. As protein: CASSEGLVGQGEMGSYNEQFF.

V and J are TRBV20-1 and TRBJ2-1, with D perhaps TRBD1 or TRBD2 (5 bases each). Between the trimmed V and J ends, which lost 8 bases and 1 base, there was a span of 21 bases. Per the germline V gene, CDR1 is DFQATT and CDR2 is SNEGSKA (reference sequence). CDR3 length: 16 amino acids. The CDR3 loop is CSTTVDGARSYNEQFF. The CDR3 DNA follows: TGCAGTACCACCGTGGACGGGGCGAGATCCTACAATGAGCAGTTCTTC.

A remark on this clonotype: Relative to the germline gene, one junction end is altered; a read error may explain this. CDR3 coding DNA: TGTACCAGCAGCTTAGCTGCTTGGTACGAGCGGTACTTC. Its protein is CTSSLAAWYERYF. The V call is TRBV11-2, the J call TRBJ2-7; D uncertain. Germline-derived CDR1 and CDR2 are SGHAT and FQNNGV. This CDR3 is built from 13 residues. Drawing the rest from reference TRBV11-2 and TRBJ2-7, the complete variable domain is EAGVAQSPRYKIIEKRQSVAFWCNPISGHATLYWYQQILGQGPKLLIQFQNNGVVDDSQLPKDRFSAERLKGVDSTLKIQPAKLEDSAVYLCTSSLAAWYERYFGPGTRLTVT.

As concerns this clonotype: Compared with germline, one end of the junction differs, possibly owing to a read error. The V call is TRBV11-2, the J call TRBJ2-1; no definite D call. Germline V gene sequence: CDR1 SGHAT, CDR2 FQNNGV. This CDR3 has 13 amino acids. The CDR3 coding sequence is TGTGCCAGCGGCTTAGAGTGGGCAGCCAAGCAGTTCTTC. It is translated as CASGLEWAAKQFF.

Turning to this clonotype: Mismatch with germline at one junction end may stem from a read error. The chain employs TRBV7-2 and TRBJ2-5, with TRBD2 matching over 8 bases. The J call may be in error: the DNA end matches TRBJ2-1 better. This CDR3 comprises 16 residues. The germline V gene encodes CDR1 SGHTA and CDR2 FQGNSA. CDR3 in amino acids: CANSGLDGRGWETQFF. The DNA for the CDR3 is TGTGCCAACAGCGGGCTAGACGGGAGGGGTTGGGAGACCCAGTTCTTC.

As concerns this clonotype: A read error may produce the germline difference seen at one junction end. The chain is built from TRBV6-1 and TRBJ2-2, with D unclear. Germline assignment: CDR1 MNHNS and CDR2 SASEGT. CDR3 length: 16 amino acids. The CDR3 sequence is CGSMRFSTLNTGELFF. The CDR3 region has the DNA TGTGGCAGCATGCGGTTTTCAACACTGAATACCGGGGAGCTGTTTTTT.

Note on this clonotype: Sequence at one end of the junction differs from germline and may be a read error. V and J are TRBV6-5 and TRBJ1-1; D possibly corresponds to TRBD1 (5 bases). This CDR3 is 12 amino acids long. CDR1 MNHEY and CDR2 SVGAGI come from the germline V gene. In DNA form, the CDR3 reads TGTGCCAGCAGCGAGCCCAAGGGGCGAGCTTTCTTC. Translation gives CASSEPKGRAFF.

For this clonotype: The CDR3 does not close with the conserved phenylalanine or tryptophan, likely indicating a read error. This chain joins TRBV6-6 and TRBJ2-1; 9 bases align to TRBD2. Germline V gives CDR1 MNHNY, CDR2 SVGAGI (reference sequence). The length of the CDR3 is 16 residues. Losses at the gene ends were 6 bases for V and 7 bases for J; bases not matched to a gene: 13. The CDR3 loop is CASSLGIVAGENEQFL. The CDR3 nucleotides read TGTGCCAGCAGCTTAGGAATAGTAGCGGGAGAGAATGAGCAGTTCCTC.

On this clonotype: This clone may be a read error of a much larger clone one base away. CDR3 region: CASRAEYTGELFF. DNA of the CDR3: TGTGCCAGCAGGGCAGAGTACACCGGGGAGCTGTTTTTT. This chain connects TRBV12-3 or TRBV12-4 to TRBJ2-2; D uncertain. This CDR3 has 13 residues. Between the trimmed V and J ends, which lost 6 bases and 3 bases, there was a span of 8 bases.

The chain has TRBV4-1 and TRBJ1-5, with a possible D match to TRBD1 (5 bases). Germline V CDR1 and CDR2: MGHRA, YSYEKL. This CDR3 contains 15 residues. Trimming left V 0 bases short and J 5 bases short, with 11 bases between. CDR3 sequence (DNA): TGCGCCAGCAGCCAAGAGGGTAGGGGTGATCAGCCCCAGCATTTT. Its translation is CASSQEGRGDQPQHF.

A note on this clonotype: One end of the junction does not line up with germline, which may come from a read error. The chain joins TRBV14 to TRBJ2-7; D remains unclear. The length of the CDR3 is 13 residues. Germline V gene data show CDR1 as SGHDN and CDR2 as FVKESK. CDR3 sequence (DNA): TGTGCCAGCAGCCGAGGACGCTCCTACGAGCAGTATTTC. This translates into CASSRGRSYEQYF.

This clonotype is medium-sized within its sample. CDR3 DNA: TGTGCCAGCAGTCCCCGGACAGGGCAGAATGAGCAGTTCTTC. Translated, it gives CASSPRTGQNEQFF. The rearrangement links TRBV12-3 or TRBV12-4 to TRBJ2-1; 8 nucleotides match TRBD1. The CDR3 is made up of 14 amino acids. The junction had 7 bases not matched to a gene; V was cut back by 5 bases and J by 7 bases.